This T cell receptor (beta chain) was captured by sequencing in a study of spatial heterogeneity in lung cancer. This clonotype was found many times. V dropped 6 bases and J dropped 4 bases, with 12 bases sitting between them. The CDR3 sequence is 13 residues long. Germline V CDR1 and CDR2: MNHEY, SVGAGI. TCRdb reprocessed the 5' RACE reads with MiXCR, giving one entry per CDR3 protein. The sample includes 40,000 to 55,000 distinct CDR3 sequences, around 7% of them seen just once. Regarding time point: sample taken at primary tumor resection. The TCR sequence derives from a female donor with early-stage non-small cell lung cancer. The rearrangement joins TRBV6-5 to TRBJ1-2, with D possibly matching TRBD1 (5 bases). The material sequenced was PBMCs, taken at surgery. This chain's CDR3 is CASRQTGAYGYTF. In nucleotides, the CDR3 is TGTGCCAGCAGACAGACCGGGGCCTATGGCTACACCTTC.